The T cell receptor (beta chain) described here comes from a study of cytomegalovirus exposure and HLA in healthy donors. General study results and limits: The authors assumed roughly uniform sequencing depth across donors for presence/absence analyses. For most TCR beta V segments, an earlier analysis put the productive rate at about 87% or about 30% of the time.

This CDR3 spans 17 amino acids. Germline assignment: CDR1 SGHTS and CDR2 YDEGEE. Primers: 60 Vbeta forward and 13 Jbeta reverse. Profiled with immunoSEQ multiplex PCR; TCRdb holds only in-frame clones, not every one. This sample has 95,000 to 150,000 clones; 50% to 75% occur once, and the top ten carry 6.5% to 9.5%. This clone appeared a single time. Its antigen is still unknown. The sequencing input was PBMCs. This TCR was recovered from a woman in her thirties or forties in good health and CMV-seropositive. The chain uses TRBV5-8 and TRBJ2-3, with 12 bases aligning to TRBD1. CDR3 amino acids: CAGGQGATSGNTDTQYF. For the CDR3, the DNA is TGTGCAGGGGGACAGGGGGCGACTAGCGGAAACACAGATACGCAGTATTTT.